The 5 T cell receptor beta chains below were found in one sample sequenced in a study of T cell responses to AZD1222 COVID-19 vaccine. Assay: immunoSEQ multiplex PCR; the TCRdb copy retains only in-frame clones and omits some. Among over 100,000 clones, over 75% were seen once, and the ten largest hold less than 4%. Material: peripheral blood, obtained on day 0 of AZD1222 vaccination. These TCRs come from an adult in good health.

The CDR3 loop reads CASSSPGRGYGYTF. The CDR3 region has the DNA TGTGCCAGCAGTTCACCAGGCCGGGGCTATGGCTACACCTTC. The chain links TRBV27 to TRBJ1-2; D call uncertain. Germline-derived CDR1 and CDR2 are MNHEY and SMNVEV (reference sequence). CDR3 length equals 14 residues. Trimming took off 4 bases at V and 4 bases at J, with 13 bases between the two ends.

The CDR3 protein is CASSLQDRNTEAFF. The CDR3 DNA is TGTGCCAGCAGCCTACAGGACAGGAACACTGAAGCTTTCTTT. The chain is built from TRBV5-4 and TRBJ1-1; D is possibly TRBD1 (6 bases). The length of the CDR3 is 14 residues. V shed 4 bases and J shed 1 base, with 11 bases lying between them. The germline CDR1 and CDR2 sequences are SGHNT and YYREEE (reference sequence).

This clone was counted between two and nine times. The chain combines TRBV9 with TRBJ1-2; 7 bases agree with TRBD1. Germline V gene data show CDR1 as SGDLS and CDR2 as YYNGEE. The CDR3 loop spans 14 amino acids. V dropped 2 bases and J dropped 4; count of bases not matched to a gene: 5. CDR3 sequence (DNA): TGTGCCAGCAGCGTGGGGACAGTTGGCTATGGCTACACCTTC. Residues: CASSVGTVGYGYTF.

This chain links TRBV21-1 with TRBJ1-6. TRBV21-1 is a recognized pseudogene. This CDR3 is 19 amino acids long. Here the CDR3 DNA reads TGTGCCAGCAGCAAAGAGGTCGGGCAGCTGAGCTCCTATAATTCACCCCTCCACTTT. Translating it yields CASSKEVGQLSSYNSPLHF.

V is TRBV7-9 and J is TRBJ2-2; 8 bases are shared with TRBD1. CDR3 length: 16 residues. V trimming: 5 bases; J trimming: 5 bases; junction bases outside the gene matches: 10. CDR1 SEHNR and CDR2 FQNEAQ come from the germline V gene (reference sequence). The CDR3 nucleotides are TGTGCCAGCAGCCCAGGACAGGGAATCCATACCGGGGAGCTGTTTTTT. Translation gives CASSPGQGIHTGELFF.